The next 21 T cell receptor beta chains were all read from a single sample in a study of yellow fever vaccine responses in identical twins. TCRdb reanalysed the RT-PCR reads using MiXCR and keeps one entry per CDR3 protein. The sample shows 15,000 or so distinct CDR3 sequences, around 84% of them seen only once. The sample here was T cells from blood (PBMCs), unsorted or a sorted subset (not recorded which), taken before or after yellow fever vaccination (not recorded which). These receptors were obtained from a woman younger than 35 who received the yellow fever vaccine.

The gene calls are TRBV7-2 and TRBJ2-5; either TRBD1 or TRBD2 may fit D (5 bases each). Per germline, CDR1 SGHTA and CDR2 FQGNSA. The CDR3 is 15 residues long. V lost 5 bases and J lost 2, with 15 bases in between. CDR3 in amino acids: CASSPRRGSQETQYF. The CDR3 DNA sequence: TGTGCCAGCAGCCCACGACGGGGCTCTCAAGAGACCCAGTACTTC.

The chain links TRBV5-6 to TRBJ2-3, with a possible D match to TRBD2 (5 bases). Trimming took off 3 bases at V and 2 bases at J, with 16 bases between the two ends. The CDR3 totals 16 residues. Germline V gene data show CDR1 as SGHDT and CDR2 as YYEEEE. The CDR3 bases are TGTGCCAGCAGCTCGAAAACTAGGCCGATCACAGATACGCAGTATTTT. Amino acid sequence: CASSSKTRPITDTQYF.

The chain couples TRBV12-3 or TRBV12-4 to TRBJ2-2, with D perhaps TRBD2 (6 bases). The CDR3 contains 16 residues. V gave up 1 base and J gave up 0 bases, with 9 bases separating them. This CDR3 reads CASSLGGGANTGELFF. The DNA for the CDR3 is TGTGCCAGCAGTTTAGGCGGCGGGGCGAACACCGGGGAGCTGTTTTTT.

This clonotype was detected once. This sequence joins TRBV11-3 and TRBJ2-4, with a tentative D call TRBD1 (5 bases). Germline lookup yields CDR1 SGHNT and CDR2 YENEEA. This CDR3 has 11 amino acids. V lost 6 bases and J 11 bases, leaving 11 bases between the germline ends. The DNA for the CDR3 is TGTGCCAGCAGTCAAACAGGTCTTCAGTACTTC. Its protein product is CASSQTGLQYF.

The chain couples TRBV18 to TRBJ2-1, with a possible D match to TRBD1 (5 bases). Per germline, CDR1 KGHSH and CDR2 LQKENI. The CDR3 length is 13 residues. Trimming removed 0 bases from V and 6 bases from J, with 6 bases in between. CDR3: CASSPPRANEQFF. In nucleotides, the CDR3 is TGTGCCAGCTCACCACCCAGGGCCAATGAGCAGTTCTTC.

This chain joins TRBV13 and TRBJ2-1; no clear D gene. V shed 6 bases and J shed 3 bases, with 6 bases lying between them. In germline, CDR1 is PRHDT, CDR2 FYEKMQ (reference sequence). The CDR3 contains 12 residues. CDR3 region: CASRQDYNEQFF. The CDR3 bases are TGTGCCAGCAGGCAGGACTACAATGAGCAGTTCTTC.

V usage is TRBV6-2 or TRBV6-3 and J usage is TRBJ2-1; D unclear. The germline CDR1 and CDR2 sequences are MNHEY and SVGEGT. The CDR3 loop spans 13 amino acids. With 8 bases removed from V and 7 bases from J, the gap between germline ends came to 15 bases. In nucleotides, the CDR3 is TGTGCCAGCGGAAGGTCTCAGTGGAATGAGCAGTTCTTC. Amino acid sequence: CASGRSQWNEQFF.

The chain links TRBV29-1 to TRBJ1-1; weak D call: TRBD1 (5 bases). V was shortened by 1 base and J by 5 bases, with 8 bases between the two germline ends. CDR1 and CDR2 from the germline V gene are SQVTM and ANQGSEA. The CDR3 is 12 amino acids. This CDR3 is CSVEGGRTEAFF. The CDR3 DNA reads TGCAGCGTTGAAGGGGGGAGGACTGAAGCTTTCTTT.

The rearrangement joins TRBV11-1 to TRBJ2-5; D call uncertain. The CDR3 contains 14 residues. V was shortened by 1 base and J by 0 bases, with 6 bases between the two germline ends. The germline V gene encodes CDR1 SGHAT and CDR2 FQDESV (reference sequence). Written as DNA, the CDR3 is TGTGCCAGCAGCTTAGTTCAGAACCAAGAGACCCAGTACTTC. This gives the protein CASSLVQNQETQYF.

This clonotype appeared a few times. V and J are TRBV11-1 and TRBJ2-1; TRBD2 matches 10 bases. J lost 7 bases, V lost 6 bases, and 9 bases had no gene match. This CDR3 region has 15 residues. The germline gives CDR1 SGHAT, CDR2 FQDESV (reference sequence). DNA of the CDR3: TGTGCCAGCAGTTTCAGCGGGGGGGCGAATAATGAGCAGTTCTTC. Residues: CASSFSGGANNEQFF. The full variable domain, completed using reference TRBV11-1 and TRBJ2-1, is EAEVAQSPRYKITEKSQAVAFWCDPISGHATLYWYRQILGQGPELLVQFQDESVVDDSQLPKDRFSAERLKGVDSTLKIQPAELGDSAMYLCASSFSGGANNEQFFGPGTRLTVL.

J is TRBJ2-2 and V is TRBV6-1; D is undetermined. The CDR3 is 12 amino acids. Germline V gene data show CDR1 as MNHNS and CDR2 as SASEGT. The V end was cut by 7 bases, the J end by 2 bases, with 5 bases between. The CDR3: CASKGNTGELFF. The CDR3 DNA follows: TGTGCCAGCAAGGGAAACACCGGGGAGCTGTTTTTT.

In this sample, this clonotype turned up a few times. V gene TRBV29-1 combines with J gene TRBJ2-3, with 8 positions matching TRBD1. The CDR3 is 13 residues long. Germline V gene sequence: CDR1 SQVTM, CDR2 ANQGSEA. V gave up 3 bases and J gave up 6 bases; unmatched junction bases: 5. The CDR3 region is CSVDPGGEDTQYF. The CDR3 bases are TGCAGCGTTGATCCAGGGGGCGAGGATACGCAGTATTTT.

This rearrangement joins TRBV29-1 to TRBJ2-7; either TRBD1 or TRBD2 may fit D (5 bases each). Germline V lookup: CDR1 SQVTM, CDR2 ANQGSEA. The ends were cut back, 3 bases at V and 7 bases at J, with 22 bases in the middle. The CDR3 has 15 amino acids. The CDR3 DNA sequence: TGCAGCGTTGATTATGGGACCCACTTCATATGGGAGCAGTACTTC. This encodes CSVDYGTHFIWEQYF.

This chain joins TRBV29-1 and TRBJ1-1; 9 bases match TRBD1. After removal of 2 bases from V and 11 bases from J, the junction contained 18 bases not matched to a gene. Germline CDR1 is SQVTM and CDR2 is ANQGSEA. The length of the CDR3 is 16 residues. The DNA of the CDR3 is TGCAGCGTTGAAATAAGCCGGGACAGGGTCCCTGGGGAGGCTTTCTTT. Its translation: CSVEISRDRVPGEAFF.

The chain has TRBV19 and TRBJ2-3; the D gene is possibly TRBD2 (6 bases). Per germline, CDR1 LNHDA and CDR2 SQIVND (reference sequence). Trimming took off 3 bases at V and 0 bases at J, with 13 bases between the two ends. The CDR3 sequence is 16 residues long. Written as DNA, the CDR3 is TGTGCCAGTAGTATGGCGCGGGGTACGAGCACAGATACGCAGTATTTT. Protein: CASSMARGTSTDTQYF.

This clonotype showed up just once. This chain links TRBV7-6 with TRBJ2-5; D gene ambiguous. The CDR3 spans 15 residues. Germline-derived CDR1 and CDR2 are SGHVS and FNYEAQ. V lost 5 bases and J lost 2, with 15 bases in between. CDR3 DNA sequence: TGTGCCAGCAGCGTTTCCGGTAGGGAACAAGAGACCCAGTACTTC. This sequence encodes CASSVSGREQETQYF.

CDR3 sequence reads: CASSQESGSNTGELFF. As DNA, the CDR3 is TGTGCCAGCAGCCAAGAATCGGGATCCAACACCGGGGAGCTGTTTTTT. The chain combines TRBV4-2 with TRBJ2-2, with D possibly being TRBD2 (5 bases). Germline V gene data show CDR1 as LGHNA and CDR2 as YNFKEQ. V lost 0 bases and J lost 2, with 10 bases in between. The CDR3 extends over 16 amino acids.

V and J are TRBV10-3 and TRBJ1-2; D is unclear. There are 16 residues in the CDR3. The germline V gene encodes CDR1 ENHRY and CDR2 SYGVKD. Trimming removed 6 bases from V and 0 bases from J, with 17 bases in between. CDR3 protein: CAIRRTNSSANYGYTF. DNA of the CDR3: TGTGCCATCAGGAGGACTAATTCATCCGCTAACTATGGCTACACCTTC.

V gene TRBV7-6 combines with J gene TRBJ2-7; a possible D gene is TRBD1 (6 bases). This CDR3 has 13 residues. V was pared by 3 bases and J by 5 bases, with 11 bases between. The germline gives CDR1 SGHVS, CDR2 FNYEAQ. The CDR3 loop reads CASSLDRNNEQYF. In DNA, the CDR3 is TGTGCCAGCAGCTTGGACAGAAATAACGAGCAGTACTTC.

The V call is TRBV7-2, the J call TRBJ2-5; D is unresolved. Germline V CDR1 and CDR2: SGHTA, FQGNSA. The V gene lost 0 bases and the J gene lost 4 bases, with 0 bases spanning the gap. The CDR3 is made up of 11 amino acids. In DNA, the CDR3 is TGTGCCAGCAGCTTAGCAGAGACCCAGTACTTC. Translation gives CASSLAETQYF.

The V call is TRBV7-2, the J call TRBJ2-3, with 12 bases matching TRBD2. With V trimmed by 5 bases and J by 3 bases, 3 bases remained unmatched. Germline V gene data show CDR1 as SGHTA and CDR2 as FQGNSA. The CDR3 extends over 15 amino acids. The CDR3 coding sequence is TGTGCCAGCAGCCGGACTAGCGGGGATACAGATACGCAGTATTTT. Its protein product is CASSRTSGDTDTQYF.